These 20 T cell receptor beta chains came from one sample sequenced in a study of blood T cell repertoires in COVID-19. Profiled with immunoSEQ multiplex PCR; TCRdb holds only in-frame clones, not every one. Of about 370,000 clones in the sample, around 92% were seen once. Sequencing used peripheral blood. The receptors come from a woman in her 30s with COVID-19, enrolled during active disease.

The rearrangement joins TRBV11-2 to TRBJ1-1, with D perhaps matching TRBD1 (5 bases). The V gene's germline CDR1 is SGHAT and CDR2 FQNNGV. V was clipped by 6 bases and J by 1 base, with 9 bases between them. The CDR3 totals 13 residues. The DNA of the CDR3 is TGTGCCAGCAGTAGACAGTCGAACACTGAAGCTTTCTTT. This encodes CASSRQSNTEAFF.

The V and J genes are TRBV6-5 and TRBJ1-4; D not resolved. V was pared by 0 bases and J by 5 bases, with 10 bases between. CDR1 is MNHEY, CDR2 SVGAGI, per germline. The CDR3 runs to 15 residues. The CDR3 here is CASSYSSANNEKLFF. The DNA of the CDR3 is TGTGCCAGCAGTTACTCGAGCGCAAACAATGAAAAACTGTTTTTT.

This clone was seen only once. V usage is TRBV19 and J usage is TRBJ1-2; 7 nucleotides align to TRBD1. The germline V gene has CDR1 LNHDA and CDR2 SQIVND (reference sequence). With 6 bases clipped from V and 6 bases from J, the junction kept 10 bases outside the gene matches. The CDR3 spans 14 residues. Here the CDR3 DNA reads TGTGCCAGTAGACCAGGTGACAGGGTCCATGGCTACACCTTC. It translates to CASRPGDRVHGYTF.

The chain combines TRBV4-3 with TRBJ1-1, with TRBD1 matching over 9 bases. This CDR3 is built from 14 residues. Germline values: CDR1 LGHNA, CDR2 YSLEER. J gave up 6 bases and V 3 bases, and 5 bases lay outside the gene matches. CDR3 DNA: TGCGCCAGCAGCCATCAAACAGGGGGCTCTGAAGCTTTCTTT. Translated, it gives CASSHQTGGSEAFF.

The chain is built from TRBV24-1 and TRBJ1-2; D possibly corresponds to TRBD1 (6 bases). This CDR3 region has 14 residues. Trimming removed 8 bases at V and 0 bases at J, with 12 bases between. CDR1 is KGHDR and CDR2 is SFDVKD in the germline V gene. CDR3 DNA: TGTGCCACCATCAGGGGATCGGCTAACTATGGCTACACCTTC. This sequence encodes CATIRGSANYGYTF.

This clone showed up just a few times. This sequence joins TRBV7-2 and TRBJ2-2; TRBD1 agrees at 9 bases. This CDR3 spans 15 amino acids. CDR1 is SGHTA, CDR2 FQGNSA, per germline. J gave up 0 bases and V 5 bases, and 1 base lay outside the gene matches. The CDR3 region is CASSRTGANTGELFF. DNA for the CDR3: TGTGCCAGCAGCCGGACAGGGGCGAACACCGGGGAGCTGTTTTTT.

The V gene is TRBV4-3, the J gene TRBJ2-4, with D perhaps matching TRBD2 (5 bases). CDR1 and CDR2 from the germline V gene are LGHNA and YSLEER. The V and J ends lost 0 bases and 9 bases respectively, with 15 bases between them. This CDR3 has 15 amino acids. The CDR3 bases are TGCGCCAGCAGCCAAGATGACGGCTCGGGGAGCATTCAGTACTTC. Protein: CASSQDDGSGSIQYF.

This clone was detected a few times. The V and J genes are TRBV7-9 and TRBJ2-1; the match to TRBD2 covers 10 bases. Trimming took 6 bases from V and 6 from J; bases not matched to a gene: 5. The germline gives CDR1 SEHNR, CDR2 FQNEAQ (reference sequence). This CDR3 spans 14 amino acids. DNA of the CDR3: TGTGCCAGCAGGTCACTAGCGGGATTCAATGAGCAGTTCTTC. It is translated as CASRSLAGFNEQFF.

The J gene is TRBJ1-2, the V gene TRBV6-6; 10 bases fit TRBD1. The germline gives CDR1 MNHNY, CDR2 SVGAGI (reference sequence). Unmatched junction bases numbered 8, after V lost 7 bases and J lost 3 bases. This CDR3 comprises 15 residues. CDR3 bases: TGTGCCAGCACTCCAACGGGACAGGGGTACTATGGCTACACCTTC. Its translation is CASTPTGQGYYGYTF.

Comments on this clone: This specimen includes other DNA sequences encoding the same CDR3. The chain recombines TRBV5-1 with TRBJ1-1; D is unclear. The CDR3 extends over 13 amino acids. Trimming stripped 1 base from V and 2 bases from J, with 6 bases between. Germline CDR1 SGHRS, CDR2 YFSETQ. CDR3 nucleotide sequence: TGCGCCAGCAGCTTGACAGCAAACACTGAAGCTTTCTTT. Its protein product is CASSLTANTEAFF.

The chain is built from TRBV5-1 and TRBJ2-5, with TRBD1 as a possible D gene (6 bases). Trimming cost V 4 bases and J 2 bases, with 15 bases left between them. CDR1 SGHRS and CDR2 YFSETQ come from the germline V gene. The length of the CDR3 is 15 residues. CDR3 region: CASSPISDRQETQYF. The CDR3 DNA follows: TGCGCCAGCAGCCCAATAAGCGACAGGCAAGAGACCCAGTACTTC. The full variable domain, with the rest looked up from reference TRBV5-1 and TRBJ2-5, is KAGVTQTPRYLIKTRGQQVTLSCSPISGHRSVSWYQQTPGQGLQFLFEYFSETQRNKGNFPGRFSGRQFSNSRSEMNVSTLELGDSALYLCASSPISDRQETQYFGPGTRLLVL.

The chain couples TRBV7-2 to TRBJ2-5; D not certain. Germline CDR1 SGHTA, CDR2 FQGNSA. V gave up 4 bases and J gave up 5 bases, with 17 bases separating them. The CDR3 has 15 amino acids. In DNA, the CDR3 is TGTGCCAGCAGCTCCCGGGTCGGTGGTTATGAGACCCAGTACTTC. Encoded protein: CASSSRVGGYETQYF.

This clone appeared once. The V and J genes are TRBV19 and TRBJ1-1, with 11 bases aligning to TRBD1. The V segment lost 5 bases and the J segment 5 bases; nucleotides outside the gene matches: 4. Germline V lookup: CDR1 LNHDA, CDR2 SQIVND (reference sequence). This CDR3 contains 14 residues. CDR3 in amino acids: CASSRDRGLTEAFF. Here the CDR3 DNA reads TGTGCCAGTAGTCGGGACAGGGGGTTAACTGAAGCTTTCTTT.

The chain joins TRBV7-2 to TRBJ2-3; 8 bases agree with TRBD2. CDR3 length equals 16 residues. Trimming took 3 bases from V and 0 from J; bases not matched to a gene: 5. From germline, CDR1 is SGHTA and CDR2 FQGNSA. CDR3 amino acids: CASSFLAGRSTDTQYF. The CDR3, as DNA: TGTGCCAGCAGCTTCTTAGCGGGGCGAAGCACAGATACGCAGTATTTT.

The rearrangement joins TRBV2 to TRBJ1-2, with D possibly matching TRBD1 (5 bases). The CDR3 extends over 14 amino acids. Trimming left V 11 bases short and J 0 bases short, with 16 bases between. CDR1 SNHLY and CDR2 FYNNEI come from the germline V gene. The CDR3 loop reads CAGKTDNTNYGYTF. In DNA, the CDR3 is TGTGCCGGAAAGACAGATAATACTAACTATGGCTACACCTTC.

In this sample, this clone turned up once. The CDR3 bases are TGTGCCAGCAGCCCTGACCTTTCGGGAACCGGGGAGCTGTTTTTT. Protein product: CASSPDLSGTGELFF. The genes are TRBV5-4 and TRBJ2-2; tentative D call: TRBD2 (5 bases). The germline V and J ends were trimmed by 4 bases and 5 bases, with 15 bases remaining between them. The CDR3 contains 15 residues. Germline CDR1 reads SGHNT; CDR2 reads YYREEE (reference sequence).

The J gene is TRBJ2-1, the V gene TRBV2; TRBD2 agrees at 9 bases. The CDR3 sequence is 14 residues long. The germline V gene encodes CDR1 SNHLY and CDR2 FYNNEI. V dropped 6 bases and J dropped 7; count of bases not matched to a gene: 7. The DNA for the CDR3 is TGTGCCAGCAGGATCGGACTAGCGTTAAATGAGCAGTTCTTC. Residues: CASRIGLALNEQFF.

V and J are TRBV3-1 (or the pseudogene TRBV3-2) and TRBJ2-5; maybe TRBD1 (6 bases). CDR1 and CDR2 from the germline V gene are LGHDT and YNNKEL (reference sequence). The CDR3 is 14 amino acids. The V end lost 4 bases, the J end lost 1 base, and 10 bases lay between the germline ends. DNA of the CDR3: TGTGCCAGCAGCCCAACAGGGTTCCAAGAGACCCAGTACTTC. Its translation is CASSPTGFQETQYF.

The chain is built from TRBV4-1 and TRBJ2-5; 8 bases align to TRBD2. Germline loops: CDR1 MGHRA, CDR2 YSYEKL. The CDR3 totals 16 residues. With 2 bases clipped from V and 5 bases from J, the junction kept 10 bases outside the gene matches. The chain's CDR3 is CASSQMAGGTSETQYF. CDR3 bases: TGCGCCAGCAGCCAAATGGCGGGAGGTACCTCCGAGACCCAGTACTTC.

This sequence joins TRBV5-6 and TRBJ2-7, with TRBD1 matching 12 bases. Germline-derived CDR1 and CDR2 are SGHDT and YYEEEE. The J segment lost 6 bases and the V segment lost 6 bases, leaving 7 bases of the junction unmatched. The length of the CDR3 is 14 residues. CDR3 sequence: CASNSGTGGAEQYF. In DNA, the CDR3 is TGTGCCAGCAACTCCGGGACAGGGGGCGCCGAGCAGTACTTC.